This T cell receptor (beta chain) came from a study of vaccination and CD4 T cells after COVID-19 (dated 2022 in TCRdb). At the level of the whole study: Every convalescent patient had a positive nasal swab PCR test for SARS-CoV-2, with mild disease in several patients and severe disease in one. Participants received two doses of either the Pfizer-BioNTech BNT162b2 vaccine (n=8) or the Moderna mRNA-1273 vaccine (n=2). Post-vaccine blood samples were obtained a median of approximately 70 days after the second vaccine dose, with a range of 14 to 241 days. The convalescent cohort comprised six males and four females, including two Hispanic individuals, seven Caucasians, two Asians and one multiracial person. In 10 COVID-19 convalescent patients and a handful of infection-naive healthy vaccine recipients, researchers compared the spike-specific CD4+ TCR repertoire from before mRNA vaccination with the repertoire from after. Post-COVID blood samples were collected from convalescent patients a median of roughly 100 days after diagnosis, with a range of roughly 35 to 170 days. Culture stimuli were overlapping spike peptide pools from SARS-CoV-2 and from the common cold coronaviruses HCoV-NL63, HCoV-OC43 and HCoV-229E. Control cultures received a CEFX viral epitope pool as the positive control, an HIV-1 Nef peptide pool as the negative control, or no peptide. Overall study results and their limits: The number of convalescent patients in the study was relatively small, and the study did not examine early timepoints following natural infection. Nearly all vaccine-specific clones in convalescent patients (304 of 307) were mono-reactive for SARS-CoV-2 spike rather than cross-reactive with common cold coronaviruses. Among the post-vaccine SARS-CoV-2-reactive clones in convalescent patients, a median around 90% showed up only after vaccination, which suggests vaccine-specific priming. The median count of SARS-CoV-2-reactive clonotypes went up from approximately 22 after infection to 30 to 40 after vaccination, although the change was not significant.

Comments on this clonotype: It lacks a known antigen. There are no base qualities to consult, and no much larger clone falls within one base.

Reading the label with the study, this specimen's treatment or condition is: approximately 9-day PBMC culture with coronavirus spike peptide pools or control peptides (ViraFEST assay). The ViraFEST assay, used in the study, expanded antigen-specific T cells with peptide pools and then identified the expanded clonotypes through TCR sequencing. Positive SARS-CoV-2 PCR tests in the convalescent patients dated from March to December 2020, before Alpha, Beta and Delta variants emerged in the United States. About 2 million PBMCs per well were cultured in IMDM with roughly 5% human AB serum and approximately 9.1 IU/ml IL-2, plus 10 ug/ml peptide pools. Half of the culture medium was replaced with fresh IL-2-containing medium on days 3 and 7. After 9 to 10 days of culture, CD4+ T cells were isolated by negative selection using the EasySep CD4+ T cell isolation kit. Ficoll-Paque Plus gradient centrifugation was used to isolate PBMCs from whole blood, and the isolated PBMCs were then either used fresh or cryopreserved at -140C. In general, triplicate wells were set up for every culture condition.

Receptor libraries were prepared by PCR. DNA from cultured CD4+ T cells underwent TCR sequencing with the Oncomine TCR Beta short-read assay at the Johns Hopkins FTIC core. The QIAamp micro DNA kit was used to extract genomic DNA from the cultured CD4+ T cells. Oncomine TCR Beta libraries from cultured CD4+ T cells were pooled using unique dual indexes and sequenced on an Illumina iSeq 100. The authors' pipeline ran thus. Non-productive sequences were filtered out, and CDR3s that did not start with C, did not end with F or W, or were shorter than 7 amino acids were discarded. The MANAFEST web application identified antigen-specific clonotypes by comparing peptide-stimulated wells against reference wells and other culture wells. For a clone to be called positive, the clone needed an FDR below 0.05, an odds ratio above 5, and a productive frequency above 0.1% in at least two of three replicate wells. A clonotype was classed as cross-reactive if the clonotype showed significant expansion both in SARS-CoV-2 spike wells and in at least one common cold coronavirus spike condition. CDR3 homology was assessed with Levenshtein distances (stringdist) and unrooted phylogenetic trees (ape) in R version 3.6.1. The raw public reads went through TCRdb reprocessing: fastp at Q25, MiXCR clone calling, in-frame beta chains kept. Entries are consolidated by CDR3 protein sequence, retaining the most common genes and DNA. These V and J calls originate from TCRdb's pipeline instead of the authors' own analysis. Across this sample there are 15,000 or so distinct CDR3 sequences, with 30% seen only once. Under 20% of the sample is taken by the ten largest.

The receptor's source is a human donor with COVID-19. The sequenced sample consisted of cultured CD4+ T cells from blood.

Here is the DNA: TGTGCCAGCAGCACCCCGAACACCGGGGAGCTGTTTTTT. The encoded protein is CASSTPNTGELFF. Here the chain combines TRBV7-3 and TRBJ2-2, with the D gene not clear enough to name. V and J lose 5 bases and 0 bases, and a span of 4 bases separates them. Inclusive of the bounding cysteine and phenylalanine, the CDR3 is 13 residues long. Solely the CDR3 DNA is kept, with 39 bases framed from the first base. Sequences SGHTA (CDR1) and FQGTGA (CDR2) are obtained from the germline V gene.